The rows below give T cell receptor beta chains drawn from one sample of a study of STAT3 mutations in large granular lymphocyte leukemia. Sequenced by immunoSEQ multiplex PCR; TCRdb stores in-frame clones only, minus some. The table has about 42,000 clones, about 81% seen once. The sequencing input was PBMCs. Receptors were obtained from a human donor with T large granular lymphocyte leukemia. Some clones in this sample may be carry-over from other donors' samples. CDR3s include the opening cysteine and the closing phenylalanine or tryptophan. D genes are given only for firm matches. Some rows have no size entry. The others give once, few or many, or a class for an expanded clone.

TRBV6-6	.	.	TRBJ2-1	CASSGREQFF	TGTGCCAGCTCAGGCCGGGAGCAGTTCTTC
TRBV11-2	.	.	TRBJ2-1	CASSLRISDEQFF	TGTGCCAGCAGCTTAAGGATTTCGGATGAGCAGTTCTTC
TRBV18	.	TRBD2	TRBJ2-1	CASSPISGGAGEQFF	TGTGCCAGCTCACCAATTAGCGGGGGGGCCGGTGAGCAGTTCTTC
TRBV6-5	.	.	TRBJ2-3	CASSYGDSTDTQYF	TGTGCCAGCAGTTATGGGGATAGCACAGATACGCAGTATTTT
TRBV11-2	.	TRBD1	TRBJ2-5	CASSLSFGQGGFETQYF	TGTGCCAGCAGCTTATCGTTCGGACAGGGGGGATTCGAGACCCAGTACTTC
TRBV10-3	.	.	TRBJ1-1	CASQEEAEAFF	TGTGCCTCCCAGGAGGAGGCTGAAGCTTTCTTT
TRBV28	.	TRBD1	TRBJ1-2	CASSLRDRADYGYTF	TGTGCCAGCAGTTTGCGGGACAGGGCGGACTATGGCTACACCTTC
TRBV30	.	.	TRBJ2-3	CAWSSMTGARTDTQYF	TGTGCCTGGAGTTCCATGACGGGGGCCCGCACAGATACGCAGTATTTT
TRBV30	.	.	TRBJ2-1	CAWIPETYNEQFF	TGTGCCTGGATCCCCGAGACATACAATGAGCAGTTCTTC
TRBV7-2	.	.	TRBJ2-7	CASSLDQLSYEQYF	TGTGCCAGCAGCTTAGATCAACTCTCCTACGAGCAGTACTTC
TRBV5-5	few	.	TRBJ1-6	CASSLGLDNSPLHF	TGTGCCAGCAGCTTGGGACTGGATAATTCACCCCTCCACTTT
TRBV5-1	.	.	TRBJ2-7	CASSFSGSANKDYEQYF	TGCGCCAGCAGCTTCTCCGGTTCAGCGAACAAAGACTACGAGCAGTACTTC
TRBV2	once	TRBD2	TRBJ2-3	CASSGVGRGLGDTQYF	TGTGCCAGCAGTGGGGTTGGGCGGGGGTTGGGAGATACGCAGTATTTT
TRBV15	.	.	TRBJ1-6	CATSRAPHREADNSPLHF	TGTGCCACCAGCAGGGCCCCCCACAGGGAGGCCGATAATTCACCCCTCCACTTT
TRBV6-6	.	.	TRBJ1-3	CASSSHQVSGNTIYF	TGTGCCAGCAGTTCACATCAGGTCTCTGGAAACACCATATATTTT
TRBV5-1	.	TRBD1	TRBJ2-5	CASSPQGAGETQYF	TGCGCCAGCAGCCCCCAGGGGGCAGGTGAGACCCAGTACTTC
TRBV11-2	.	TRBD2	TRBJ2-2	CASSSGGVLNTGELFF	TGTGCCAGCAGCTCGGGGGGGGTCTTGAACACCGGGGAGCTGTTTTTT
TRBV7-8	few	.	TRBJ1-5	CAIGGRAGQPQHF	TGTGCCATCGGGGGGAGGGCCGGTCAGCCCCAGCATTTT
TRBV7-9	once	.	TRBJ1-4	CASSLRGEKLFF	TGTGCCAGCAGCTTAAGAGGGGAAAAACTGTTTTTT
TRBV27	.	.	TRBJ1-5	CASRRARDQPQHF	TGTGCCAGCAGACGCGCTCGGGATCAGCCCCAGCATTTT
TRBV28	.	.	TRBJ1-4	CASSPPMVHEKLFF	TGTGCCAGCAGTCCCCCTATGGTGCATGAAAAACTGTTTTTT
TRBV19	few	TRBD2	TRBJ2-1	CASTPSGGSYNEQFF	TGTGCCAGTACCCCTAGCGGGGGGTCCTACAATGAGCAGTTCTTC